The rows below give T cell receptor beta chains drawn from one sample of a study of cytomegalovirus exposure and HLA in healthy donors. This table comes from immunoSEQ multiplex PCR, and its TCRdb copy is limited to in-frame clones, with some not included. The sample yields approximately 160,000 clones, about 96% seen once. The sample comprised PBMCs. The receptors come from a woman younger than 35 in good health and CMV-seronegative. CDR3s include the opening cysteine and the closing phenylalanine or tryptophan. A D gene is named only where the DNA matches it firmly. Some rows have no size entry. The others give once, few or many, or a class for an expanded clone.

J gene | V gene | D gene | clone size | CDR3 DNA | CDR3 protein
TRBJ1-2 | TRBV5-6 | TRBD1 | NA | TGTGCCAGCAGCTTGCCGGAGACAGGGGGCCGGGGCTACACCTTC | CASSLPETGGRGYTF
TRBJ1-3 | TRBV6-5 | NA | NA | TGTGCCAGCACCCAATACAGCTCTGGAAACACCATATATTTT | CASTQYSSGNTIYF
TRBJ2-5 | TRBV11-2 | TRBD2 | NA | TGTGCCAGCAGCATCGGACTAGCGGGGGAAGAGACCCAGTACTTC | CASSIGLAGEETQYF
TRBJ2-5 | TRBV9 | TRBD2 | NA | TGTGCCAGCAGCGCCGGGACTAGCGGGAGAGAGACCCAGTACTTC | CASSAGTSGRETQYF
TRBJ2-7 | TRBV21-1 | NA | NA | TGTGCCAGCAGCAAATCATCGAACGACGACAGCTCCTACGAGCAGTACTTC | CASSKSSNDDSSYEQYF
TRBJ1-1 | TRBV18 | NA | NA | TGTGCCAGCTCGCAAGGGGGAACAACTGAAGCTTTCTTT | CASSQGGTTEAFF
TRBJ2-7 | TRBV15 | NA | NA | TGTGCCACCAGCAGCGGCGGCCCCGGGACACGTTACGAGCAGTACTTC | CATSSGGPGTRYEQYF
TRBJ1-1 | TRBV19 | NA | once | TGTGCCAGTAGTACCATTTCAACCCCGGGGGAAGCTTTCTTT | CASSTISTPGEAFF
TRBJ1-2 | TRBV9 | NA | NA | TGTGCCAGCAATAACGGACAGTGGGACTATGGCTACACCTTC | CASNNGQWDYGYTF
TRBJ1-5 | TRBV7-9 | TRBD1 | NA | TGTGCCAGCAGCCTGGGACAGGGGTACCAGCCCCAGCATTTT | CASSLGQGYQPQHF
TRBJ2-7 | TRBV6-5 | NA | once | TGTGCCAGCAGCTCCCGGGGGGCGGGGGATTACGAGCAGTACTTC | CASSSRGAGDYEQYF
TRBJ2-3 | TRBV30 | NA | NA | TGTGCCTGGAGTGCTGGCGGGGGCACAGATACGCAGTATTTT | CAWSAGGGTDTQYF
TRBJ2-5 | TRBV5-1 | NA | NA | TGCGCCAGCAGCTTTTTACAGGGACAAGAGACCCAGTACTTC | CASSFLQGQETQYF
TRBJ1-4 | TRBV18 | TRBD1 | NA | TGTGCCAGCTCACCGGGACAGGGGGATGAAAAACTGTTTTTT | CASSPGQGDEKLFF
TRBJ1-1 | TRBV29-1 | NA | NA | TGCAGCGTTTACCAGGGGCAGAAAGGCACTGAAGCTTTCTTT | CSVYQGQKGTEAFF
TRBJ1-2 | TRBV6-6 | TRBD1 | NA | TGTGCCAGCAGTCCGGGGGCAGGGGGGTATGGCTACACCTTC | CASSPGAGGYGYTF
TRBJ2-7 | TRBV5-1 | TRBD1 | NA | TGCGCCAGCAGATTTCGGACAGGGCTGGACGAGCAGTACTTC | CASRFRTGLDEQYF
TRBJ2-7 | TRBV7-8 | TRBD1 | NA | TGTGCCAGCAAACTACAGGGGTCCGAGCAGTACTTC | CASKLQGSEQYF
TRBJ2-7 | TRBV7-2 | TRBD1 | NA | TGTGCCAGCAGCTTAAGACAGGGAACCTACGAGCAGTACTTC | CASSLRQGTYEQYF
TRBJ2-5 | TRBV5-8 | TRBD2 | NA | TGTGCCAGCAGTGGGCGGGGGCAAGAGACCCAGTACTTC | CASSGRGQETQYF
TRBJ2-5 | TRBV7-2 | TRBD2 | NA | TGTGCCAGCAGCTTAGGTAGCGGGGGACAAGGGGCCCAGTACTTC | CASSLGSGGQGAQYF
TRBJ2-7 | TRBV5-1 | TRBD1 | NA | TGCGCCAGCAGCTTGGCCCAGGGGGCGAGGTCATTGTACTTC | CASSLAQGARSLYF
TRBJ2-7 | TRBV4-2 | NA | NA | TGTGCCAGCAGCCAAGGGTACCAGGACGAGCAGTACTTC | CASSQGYQDEQYF
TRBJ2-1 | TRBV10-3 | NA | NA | TGTGCCATCAGTGAGTCAGTAGATGAGCAGTTCTTC | CAISESVDEQFF
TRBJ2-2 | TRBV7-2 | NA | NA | TGTGCCAGCAGTCCCCAGGGGCCAGACACCGGGGAGCTGTTTTTT | CASSPQGPDTGELFF
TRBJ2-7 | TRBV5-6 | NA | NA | TGTGCCAGCAGCTTTGGGGCAGGGTCCGAGCAGTACTTC | CASSFGAGSEQYF
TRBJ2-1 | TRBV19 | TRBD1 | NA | TGTGCCAGTAGTATAGGACAGGGGAGGTCCTACAATGAGCAGTTCTTC | CASSIGQGRSYNEQFF
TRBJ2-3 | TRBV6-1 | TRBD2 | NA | TGTGCCAGCAGGCTAGCGGGGGGCCAAGATACGCAGTATTTT | CASRLAGGQDTQYF
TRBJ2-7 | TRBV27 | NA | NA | TGTGCCAGCAGTCCCCCCGGACAGCCCTACGAGCAGTACTTC | CASSPPGQPYEQYF
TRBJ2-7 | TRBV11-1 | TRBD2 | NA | TGTGCCAGCAGTTTTAGCGGGGTTTACGAGCAGTACTTC | CASSFSGVYEQYF
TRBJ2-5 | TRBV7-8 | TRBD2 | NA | TGTGCCAGCAGCTTCCCCAAGGAAGGCGGGGGGGCTCGAGAGACCCAGTACTTC | CASSFPKEGGGARETQYF
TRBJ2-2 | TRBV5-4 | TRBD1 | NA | TGTGCCAGCAGAGACGGACAGGGGAGTAACACCGGGGAGCTGTTTTTT | CASRDGQGSNTGELFF
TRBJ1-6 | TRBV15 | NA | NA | TGTGCCACCAGCTCAGGGTTTTCACCCCTCCACTTT | CATSSGFSPLHF
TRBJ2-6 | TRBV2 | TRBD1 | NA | TGTGCCAGCAGTGGGGACAGGCGCTCTGGGGCCAACGTCCTGACTTTC | CASSGDRRSGANVLTF
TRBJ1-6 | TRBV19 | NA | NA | TGTGCCAGTAGTCCTTCCCCGGGGTTTCAGAATTCACCCCTCCACTTT | CASSPSPGFQNSPLHF
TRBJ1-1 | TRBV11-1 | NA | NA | TGTGCCAGCAGTTCGCCCGGACAGCCCATGAACACTGAAGCTTTCTTT | CASSSPGQPMNTEAFF
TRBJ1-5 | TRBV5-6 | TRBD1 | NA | TGTGCCAGCAGTACTGGACAGGGAAGTCAGCCCCAGCATTTT | CASSTGQGSQPQHF
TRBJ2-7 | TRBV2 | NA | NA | TGTGCCAGCGGTGACCGCAGGTACGAGCAGTACTTC | CASGDRRYEQYF
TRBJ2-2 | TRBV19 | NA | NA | TGTGCCAGTAGTACAGGGGAAAGGAGCACCGGGGAGCTGTTTTTT | CASSTGERSTGELFF